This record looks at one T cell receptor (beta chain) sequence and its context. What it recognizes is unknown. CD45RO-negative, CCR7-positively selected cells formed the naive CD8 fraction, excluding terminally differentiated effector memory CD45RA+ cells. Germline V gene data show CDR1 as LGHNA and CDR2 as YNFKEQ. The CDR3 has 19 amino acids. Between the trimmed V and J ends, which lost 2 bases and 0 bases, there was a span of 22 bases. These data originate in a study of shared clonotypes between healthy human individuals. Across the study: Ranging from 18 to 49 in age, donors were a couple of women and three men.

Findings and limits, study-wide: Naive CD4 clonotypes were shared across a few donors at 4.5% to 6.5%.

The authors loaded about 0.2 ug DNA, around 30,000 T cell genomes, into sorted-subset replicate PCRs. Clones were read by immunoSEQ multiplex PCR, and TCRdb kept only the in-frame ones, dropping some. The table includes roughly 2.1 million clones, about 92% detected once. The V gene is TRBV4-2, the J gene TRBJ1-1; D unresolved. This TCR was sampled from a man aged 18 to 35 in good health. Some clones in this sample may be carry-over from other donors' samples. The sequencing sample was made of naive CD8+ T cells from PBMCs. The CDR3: CASSQTVSPETFMNTEAFF. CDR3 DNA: TGTGCCAGCAGCCAAACCGTCAGCCCAGAGACTTTCATGAACACTGAAGCTTTCTTT.